This entry describes one TCR beta chain. Data came from immunoSEQ multiplex PCR; TCRdb stores just in-frame clones and leaves some out. Here the sample spans fewer than 45,000 clones, around 85% being singletons. This sample was included in a study of blood T cell repertoires in COVID-19. Germline V gene lookup returns CDR1 SGHNT and CDR2 YYREEE (reference sequence). The CDR3 is 16 residues long. V lost 3 bases to trimming and J lost 1 base, with 17 bases between them. The gene calls are TRBV5-4 and TRBJ2-7; perhaps TRBD2 as D (6 bases). The receptor was isolated from an elderly woman with acute or convalescent COVID-19. Sequenced material: peripheral blood. CDR3: CASSSTGTQTSYEQYF. The CDR3, as DNA: TGTGCCAGCAGCTCGACCGGGACTCAGACTTCCTACGAGCAGTACTTC. Full variable domain (rest looked up from reference TRBV5-4 and TRBJ2-7): ETGVTQSPTHLIKTRGQQVTLRCSSQSGHNTVSWYQQALGQGPQFIFQYYREEENGRGNFPPRFSGLQFPNYSSELNVNALELDDSALYLCASSSTGTQTSYEQYFGPGTRLTVT.